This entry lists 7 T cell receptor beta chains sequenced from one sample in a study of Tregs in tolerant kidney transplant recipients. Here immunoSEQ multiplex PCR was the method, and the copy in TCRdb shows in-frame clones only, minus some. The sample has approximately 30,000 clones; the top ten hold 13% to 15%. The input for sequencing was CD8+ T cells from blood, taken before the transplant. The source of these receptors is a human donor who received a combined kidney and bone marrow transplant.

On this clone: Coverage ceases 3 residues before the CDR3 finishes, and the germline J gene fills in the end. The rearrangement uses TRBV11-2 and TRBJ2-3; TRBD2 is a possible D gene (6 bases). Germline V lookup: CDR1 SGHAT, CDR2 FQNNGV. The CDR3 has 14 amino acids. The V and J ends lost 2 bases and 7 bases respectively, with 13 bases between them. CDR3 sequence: CASSLPGTWHTQYF. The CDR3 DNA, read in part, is TGTGCCAGCAGCTTACCGGGGACTTGGCATACG.

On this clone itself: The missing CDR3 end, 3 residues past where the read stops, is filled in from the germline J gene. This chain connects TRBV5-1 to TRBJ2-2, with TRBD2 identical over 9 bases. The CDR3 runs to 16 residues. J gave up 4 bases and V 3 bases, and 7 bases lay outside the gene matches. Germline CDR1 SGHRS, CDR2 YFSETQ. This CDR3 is CASSYGLASLTGELFF. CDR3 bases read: TGCGCCAGCAGCTACGGACTAGCGAGTCTCACCGGGGAG.

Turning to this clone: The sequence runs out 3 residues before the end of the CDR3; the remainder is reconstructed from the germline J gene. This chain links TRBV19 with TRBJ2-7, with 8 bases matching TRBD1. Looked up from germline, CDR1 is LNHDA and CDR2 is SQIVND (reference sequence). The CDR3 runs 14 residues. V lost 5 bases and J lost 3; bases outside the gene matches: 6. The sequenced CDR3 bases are TGTGCCAGTAGTCTCACAGGGGGAATCTACGAG. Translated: CASSLTGGIYE. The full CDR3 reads CASSLTGGIYEQYF.

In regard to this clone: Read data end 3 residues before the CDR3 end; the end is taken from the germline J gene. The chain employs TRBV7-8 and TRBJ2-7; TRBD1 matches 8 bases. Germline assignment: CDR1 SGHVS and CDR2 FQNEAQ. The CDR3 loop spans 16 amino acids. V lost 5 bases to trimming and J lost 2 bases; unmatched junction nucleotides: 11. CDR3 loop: CASSTHPGTGTYEQYF. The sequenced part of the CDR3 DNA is TGTGCCAGCAGCACCCACCCCGGGACAGGTACCTACGAG. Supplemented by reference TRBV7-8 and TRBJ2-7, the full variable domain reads GAGVSQSPRYKVAKRGQDVALRCDPISGHVSLFWYQQALGQGPEFLTYFQNEAQLDKSGLPSDRFFAERPEGSVSTLKIQRTQQEDSAVYLCASSTHPGTGTYEQYFGPGTRLTVT.

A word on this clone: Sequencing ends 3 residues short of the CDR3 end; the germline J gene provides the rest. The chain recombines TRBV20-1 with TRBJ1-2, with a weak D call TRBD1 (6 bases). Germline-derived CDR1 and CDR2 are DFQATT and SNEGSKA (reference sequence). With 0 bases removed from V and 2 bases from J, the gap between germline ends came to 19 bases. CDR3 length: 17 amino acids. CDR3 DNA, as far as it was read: TGCAGTGCTAGAGATAATGGGGGCAGGGGAGGAAACTATGGC. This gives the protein CSARDNGGRGGNYG. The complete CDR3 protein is CSARDNGGRGGNYGYTF.

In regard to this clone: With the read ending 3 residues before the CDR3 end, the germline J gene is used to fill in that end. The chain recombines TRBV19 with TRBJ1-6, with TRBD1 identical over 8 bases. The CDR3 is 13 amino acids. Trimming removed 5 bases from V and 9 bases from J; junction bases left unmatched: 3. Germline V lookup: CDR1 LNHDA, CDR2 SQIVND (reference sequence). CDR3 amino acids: CASSQTGVSPLHF. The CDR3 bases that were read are TGTGCCAGTAGTCAGACAGGGGTTTCACCC.

The CDR3 bases that were read are TGTGCCAGCAGCCCCCGGGACACAGGGGGCCACGAG. As protein: CASSPRDTGGHE. The entire CDR3 reads CASSPRDTGGHEQYF. The chain recombines TRBV13 with TRBJ2-7; 9 nucleotides line up with TRBD1. Read coverage stops 3 residues before the CDR3 terminus; the germline J gene supplies the remainder. Germline V CDR1 and CDR2: PRHDT, FYEKMQ (reference sequence). The CDR3 runs 15 residues. With 5 bases clipped from V and 5 bases from J, the junction kept 10 bases outside the gene matches.